These 3 T cell receptor beta chains were all obtained from the same sample, sequenced in a study of preoperative IRX-2 immunotherapy in early breast cancer. Clones were read by immunoSEQ multiplex PCR, and TCRdb kept only the in-frame ones, dropping some. The sample shows about 19,000 clones, approximately 80% of them seen only once. Treatment: preoperative locoregional IRX-2 cytokine immunotherapy. Source: lymph node tissue, taken after IRX-2 immunotherapy. Receptors originate from a human donor with breast cancer.

The chain has TRBV11-3 and TRBJ1-1; possible D gene TRBD1, 6 bases. This CDR3 contains 15 residues. Germline loops: CDR1 SGHNT, CDR2 YENEEA. Trimming took 5 bases from V and 1 from J, leaving 14 bases between them. The CDR3 DNA sequence: TGTGCCAGCAGCCCCTGGACAGACTCGAACACTGAAGCTTTCTTT. The encoded protein is CASSPWTDSNTEAFF.

This clone came up a few times. The chain employs TRBV6-8 and TRBJ1-3; no clear D gene. CDR1 is MNHGY, CDR2 SAAAGT, per germline. Deletions cut 7 bases from V and 3 bases from J, with 13 bases between. The CDR3 runs 14 residues. Here the CDR3 reads CASTLSDNGNTIYF. The CDR3 nucleotides read TGTGCCAGCACCCTTTCCGACAATGGAAACACCATATATTTT.

The chain joins TRBV10-2 to TRBJ1-4; D might be TRBD1 (5 bases). The germline V gene encodes CDR1 WSHSY and CDR2 SAAADI. Trimming removed 5 bases from V and 5 bases from J, with 12 bases in between. CDR3 length: 14 amino acids. CDR3 sequence: CASSFGGLNEKLFF. The CDR3 DNA reads as TGCGCCAGCAGTTTCGGGGGATTGAATGAAAAACTGTTTTTT.